What follows are 8 T cell receptor beta chains derived from one specimen sequenced in a study of cytomegalovirus exposure and HLA in healthy donors. Vbeta (60) and Jbeta (13) primers were used in the PCR. Clones were sequenced by immunoSEQ multiplex PCR, and TCRdb holds only the in-frame ones, with some missing. The sample has 140,000 to 150,000 clones, and its top ten clones hold about 1.7%. Sequenced input: PBMCs. The receptors were sampled from a woman aged 45-65 years in good health and CMV-seronegative.

This chain connects TRBV4-1 to TRBJ1-5; a possible D gene is TRBD1 (6 bases). The CDR3 sequence is 16 residues long. V shed 1 base and J shed 3 bases, with 13 bases lying between them. Germline assignment: CDR1 MGHRA and CDR2 YSYEKL. The CDR3 nucleotides read TGCGCCAGCAGCCAAGTCGATGGACAGATCAATCAGCCCCAGCATTTT. Its protein product is CASSQVDGQINQPQHF.

This chain joins TRBV5-6 and TRBJ1-6, with 10 bases aligning to TRBD1. This CDR3 spans 16 amino acids. CDR1 SGHDT and CDR2 YYEEEE come from the germline V gene. J was trimmed by 5 bases and V by 2 bases; bases with no gene match: 4. CDR3 amino acids: CASSFFGTGDNSPLHF. In DNA form, the CDR3 reads TGTGCCAGCAGCTTCTTTGGGACAGGGGATAATTCACCCCTCCACTTT. The complete variable domain, with remaining parts taken from reference TRBV5-6 and TRBJ1-6, reads DAGVTQSPTHLIKTRGQQVTLRCSPKSGHDTVSWYQQALGQGPQFIFQYYEEEERQRGNFPDRFSGHQFPNYSSELNVNALLLGDSALYLCASSFFGTGDNSPLHFGNGTRLTVT.

The J gene is TRBJ2-5, the V gene TRBV19; perhaps TRBD2 as D (6 bases). Germline V CDR1 and CDR2: LNHDA, SQIVND (reference sequence). The CDR3 length is 13 residues. V dropped 6 bases and J dropped 5 bases, with 13 bases sitting between them. The CDR3 sequence is CASSSTSLETQYF. CDR3 DNA sequence: TGTGCCAGTAGCTCTACTAGCTTGGAGACCCAGTACTTC.

The chain recombines TRBV9 with TRBJ1-1, with D unclear. Per germline, CDR1 SGDLS and CDR2 YYNGEE. Trimming shortened V by 1 base and J by 6 bases, and 10 bases separated the two germline ends. The CDR3 length is 13 residues. The CDR3 DNA follows: TGTGCCAGCAGCGTATCGAGTCTAGCTGAAGCTTTCTTT. It specifies CASSVSSLAEAFF.

V and J are TRBV6-1 and TRBJ1-2; 8 nucleotides align to TRBD1. The CDR3 has 14 amino acids. In germline, CDR1 is MNHNS, CDR2 SASEGT. V shed 5 bases, J shed 5 bases, and the junction held 7 bases outside the gene matches. CDR3 coding DNA: TGTGCCAGCAGTCCTACGACAGGGGCATATGGCTACACCTTC. Translated: CASSPTTGAYGYTF.

The chain carries TRBV14 and TRBJ1-3, with no clear D. This CDR3 is built from 15 residues. CDR1 and CDR2 (germline): SGHDN, FVKESK. V was cut by 3 bases and J by 1 base, with 10 bases left in between. CDR3 bases: TGTGCCAGCAGCCATGGCGGGAGTTCTGGAAACACCATATATTTT. Its protein product is CASSHGGSSGNTIYF.

The chain links TRBV15 to TRBJ1-5; unclear D gene. V lost 3 bases, J lost 1 base, and 16 bases lay in between. In germline, CDR1 is LNHNV, CDR2 YYDKDF (reference sequence). This CDR3 spans 17 amino acids. CDR3 region: CATSSARREGSNQPQHF. The CDR3 nucleotides are TGTGCCACCAGCAGCGCCCGGAGAGAGGGAAGCAATCAGCCCCAGCATTTT.

The V call is TRBV4-2, the J call TRBJ2-1; maybe TRBD2 (6 bases). The CDR3 is 16 residues long. The germline V gene has CDR1 LGHNA and CDR2 YNFKEQ. The germline V and J ends were trimmed by 1 base and 7 bases, with 17 bases remaining between them. The DNA for the CDR3 is TGTGCCAGCAGCCAAGGTTACGGGAGCGGACGGAATGAGCAGTTCTTC. Translation gives CASSQGYGSGRNEQFF.